The 23 T cell receptor beta chains below come from one sample, sequenced in a study of shared clonotypes between healthy human individuals. Naive CD8 cells, CD45RO-negative and positively selected for CCR7, excluded terminally differentiated effector memory CD45RA+ cells. The protocol was immunoSEQ multiplex PCR, while the TCRdb copy is restricted to in-frame clones and leaves out a portion. The profile shows 600,000 or so clones, 85% to 95% of them singletons. Sequenced: naive CD8+ T cells sorted from blood. Receptor source: a woman aged 25 to 39 in good health.

The rearrangement joins TRBV14 to TRBJ2-1; TRBD2 matches at 9 bases. The CDR3 extends over 15 amino acids. Trimming at V came to 4 bases and at J to 4 bases, leaving 5 bases not matched to a gene. Germline V CDR1 and CDR2: SGHDN, FVKESK. DNA of the CDR3: TGTGCCAGCAGCCCCGGACTAGCGATTTACAATGAGCAGTTCTTC. It specifies CASSPGLAIYNEQFF.

The V call is TRBV19, the J call TRBJ2-7, with D possibly matching TRBD2 (5 bases). This CDR3 region has 14 residues. V was pared by 1 base and J by 2 bases, with 9 bases between. Germline V CDR1 and CDR2: LNHDA, SQIVND (reference sequence). CDR3 coding DNA: TGTGCCAGTAGTATAGCTTCGCGGGCCTACGAGCAGTACTTC. This encodes CASSIASRAYEQYF.

The chain recombines TRBV19 with TRBJ2-2, with 12 bases identical to TRBD1. The germline V gene encodes CDR1 LNHDA and CDR2 SQIVND (reference sequence). With 4 bases clipped from V and 4 bases from J, the junction kept 10 bases outside the gene matches. This CDR3 has 18 residues. The CDR3 sequence: CASSTLRGQGARTGELFF. In DNA form, the CDR3 reads TGTGCCAGTAGTACCCTCCGGGGACAGGGGGCTCGCACCGGGGAGCTGTTTTTT.

In nucleotides, the CDR3 is TGCGCCAGCAGCTCCACGGAGGGCTACGAGCAGTACTTC. This encodes CASSSTEGYEQYF. This chain uses TRBV5-1 with TRBJ2-7; a weak D match, TRBD2 (6 bases). Germline V gives CDR1 SGHRS, CDR2 YFSETQ. Trimming removed 3 bases from V and 3 bases from J, with 10 bases in between. The CDR3 length is 13 residues.

The V and J genes are TRBV27 and TRBJ1-1; D gene ambiguous. Germline CDR1 MNHEY, CDR2 SMNVEV (reference sequence). The CDR3 contains 14 residues. V dropped 2 bases and J dropped 5 bases, with 12 bases sitting between them. The CDR3 sequence is CASSLGVALTEAFF. CDR3 DNA: TGTGCCAGCAGTTTAGGGGTCGCGTTGACTGAAGCTTTCTTT.

This chain links TRBV27 with TRBJ1-1; a possible D gene is TRBD1 (6 bases). The CDR3 covers 17 residues. Trimming shortened V by 10 bases and J by 0 bases, and 24 bases separated the two germline ends. The germline CDR1 and CDR2 sequences are MNHEY and SMNVEV (reference sequence). CDR3 loop: CATAPRTAKYMNTEAFF. The CDR3 bases are TGTGCCACTGCCCCCCGGACAGCAAAGTACATGAACACTGAAGCTTTCTTT.

V is TRBV12-5 and J is TRBJ2-1; 7 bases align to TRBD2. Germline V gene sequence: CDR1 LGHNT, CDR2 FRNRAP. The CDR3 length is 13 residues. V lost 4 bases to trimming and J lost 5 bases; unmatched junction nucleotides: 2. The CDR3 protein is CASGSSGDNEQFF. The CDR3 DNA sequence: TGTGCTAGTGGTTCCAGCGGGGACAATGAGCAGTTCTTC.

This sequence joins TRBV30 and TRBJ2-7; either TRBD1 or TRBD2 may supply D (5 bases each). Germline V gives CDR1 GTSNPN, CDR2 SVGIG (reference sequence). The CDR3 consists of 11 residues. Trimming left V 1 base short and J 7 bases short, with 8 bases between. In DNA form, the CDR3 reads TGTGCCTGGAGTGGAGGGGAAGAGCAGTACTTC. It specifies CAWSGGEEQYF.

This chain uses TRBV4-1 with TRBJ2-7; 8 nucleotides agree with TRBD2. Germline values: CDR1 MGHRA, CDR2 YSYEKL. This CDR3 spans 16 amino acids. After removal of 2 bases from V and 6 bases from J, the junction contained 12 bases not matched to a gene. The CDR3 is CASSQRSGLALSEQYF. CDR3 sequence (DNA): TGCGCCAGCAGCCAACGAAGCGGACTAGCCCTCAGCGAGCAGTACTTC.

The chain joins TRBV28 to TRBJ2-1, with D possibly TRBD1 on 6 matching bases. V dropped 1 base and J dropped 9 bases, with 13 bases sitting between them. In germline, CDR1 is MDHEN, CDR2 SYDVKM. CDR3 length: 14 amino acids. The CDR3: CASSLSPRGGEQFF. CDR3 bases: TGTGCCAGCAGTTTATCCCCTAGAGGGGGTGAGCAGTTCTTC.

This sequence joins TRBV15 and TRBJ1-1, with D possibly TRBD1 on 6 matching bases. The CDR3 length is 15 residues. Trimming cost V 0 bases and J 4 bases, with 12 bases left between them. CDR1 is LNHNV and CDR2 is YYDKDF in the germline V gene (reference sequence). The CDR3 DNA is TGTGCCACCAGCAGAGATTTGGGACAATCCACTGAAGCTTTCTTT. This sequence encodes CATSRDLGQSTEAFF.

As to this clone: The sample carries other DNA sequences with the same CDR3. The J gene is TRBJ2-7, the V gene TRBV28; tentatively, D is TRBD1 (5 bases). Germline lookup yields CDR1 MDHEN and CDR2 SYDVKM. This CDR3 spans 13 amino acids. Trimming took 6 bases from V and 3 from J, leaving 12 bases between them. The DNA for the CDR3 is TGTGCCAGCAGCCTAGGGGCTGGCTACGAGCAGTACTTC. Its protein product is CASSLGAGYEQYF. Based on the CDR3 plus reference TRBV28 and TRBJ2-7, the full variable domain is DVKVTQSSRYLVKRTGEKVFLECVQDMDHENMFWYRQDPGLGLRLIYFSYDVKMKEKGDIPEGYSVSREKKERFSLILESASTNQTSMYLCASSLGAGYEQYFGPGTRLTVT.

This rearrangement joins TRBV11-3 to TRBJ2-7; unclear D gene. The CDR3 is made up of 11 amino acids. The germline CDR1 and CDR2 sequences are SGHNT and YENEEA. Trimming removed 2 bases from V and 5 bases from J, with 4 bases in between. The CDR3 DNA reads as TGTGCCAGCAGCTTATCGGACGAGCAGTACTTC. It encodes CASSLSDEQYF.

The rearrangement links TRBV5-6 to TRBJ2-3; D may be TRBD2 (5 bases). In germline, CDR1 is SGHDT, CDR2 YYEEEE. Trimming pared 5 bases from V and 10 bases from J, leaving 14 bases between. The CDR3 runs 12 residues. CDR3 nucleotide sequence: TGTGCCAGCAGTCCGGGGTCCCTTCCGCAGTATTTT. Amino acids: CASSPGSLPQYF.

The CDR3 DNA reads TGTGCCAGCAGCTCCTACGACTCGGGAGGGTTGTACAATGAGCAGTTCTTC. Its protein is CASSSYDSGGLYNEQFF. This chain joins TRBV11-3 and TRBJ2-1; TRBD2 matches at 8 bases. The CDR3 spans 17 residues. Germline V gives CDR1 SGHNT, CDR2 YENEEA. Trimming took 4 bases from V and 4 from J; bases not matched to a gene: 12.

The chain combines TRBV4-1 with TRBJ2-1, with 7 bases aligning to TRBD1. With V trimmed by 2 bases and J by 7 bases, 5 bases remained unmatched. CDR3 length: 14 residues. Germline CDR1 MGHRA, CDR2 YSYEKL. The CDR3 protein is CASSQQGVMNEQFF. The CDR3 DNA reads TGCGCCAGCAGCCAACAGGGGGTAATGAATGAGCAGTTCTTC.

Notes on this clone: An end of the junction does not agree with germline; a read error may underlie this. The gene calls are TRBV6-5 and TRBJ1-4, with 8 positions matching TRBD1. The CDR3 sequence is 13 residues long. In germline, CDR1 is MNHEY, CDR2 SVGAGI. The CDR3 DNA reads TGTGCCTCGCTACGGCAGGGGGCGGGCCCCATACTATTT. Amino acid sequence: CASLRQGAGPILF.

V gene TRBV5-4 combines with J gene TRBJ2-1; D is ambiguous. The CDR3 runs to 14 residues. Germline CDR1 reads SGHNT; CDR2 reads YYREEE (reference sequence). V lost 2 bases, J lost 3 bases, and 9 bases lay in between. CDR3 coding DNA: TGTGCCAGCAGCTTCGGACCTCTCTACAATGAGCAGTTCTTC. Its translation: CASSFGPLYNEQFF.

This clone was recorded once. The gene calls are TRBV19 and TRBJ1-2; TRBD1 matches at 7 bases. Losses at the gene ends were 5 bases for V and 3 bases for J; bases not matched to a gene: 6. Germline V CDR1 and CDR2: LNHDA, SQIVND (reference sequence). The CDR3 is 14 amino acids. The CDR3 coding sequence is TGTGCCAGTAGTGTCTTCGGGACAGACTATGGCTACACCTTC. Translating gives CASSVFGTDYGYTF. The whole variable domain, remainder taken from reference TRBV19 and TRBJ1-2, is DGGITQSPKYLFRKEGQNVTLSCEQNLNHDAMYWYRQDPGQGLRLIYYSQIVNDFQKGDIAEGYSVSREKKESFPLTVTSAQKNPTAFYLCASSVFGTDYGYTFGSGTRLTVV.

As to this clone: A read error is possible here, since a much larger clone lies one base away. CDR3 loop: CASSLGHEQYF. DNA of the CDR3: TGTGCCAGCAGCTTAGGCCACGAGCAGTACTTC. This chain joins TRBV5-6 and TRBJ2-5; no clear D gene. The J call could be wrong; TRBJ2-7 is a better fit for the DNA end. Germline values: CDR1 SGHDT, CDR2 YYEEEE. This CDR3 spans 11 amino acids.

The gene calls are TRBV30 and TRBJ1-2, with 11 bases that match TRBD1. From germline, CDR1 is GTSNPN and CDR2 SVGIG (reference sequence). V trimming: 5 bases; J trimming: 5 bases; junction bases outside the gene matches: 10. The CDR3 totals 15 residues. The CDR3 spells CAWEGQGVFGYGYTF. The CDR3 bases are TGTGCCTGGGAGGGACAGGGGGTATTCGGGTATGGCTACACCTTC.

In regard to this clone: This sample includes further DNA sequences coding for the same CDR3. The V gene is TRBV10-3, the J gene TRBJ1-5; D gene ambiguous. Germline V gives CDR1 ENHRY, CDR2 SYGVKD. Trimming stripped 3 bases from V and 2 bases from J, with 2 bases between. The CDR3 is 12 amino acids. The CDR3 spells CAISDGNQPQHF. The CDR3 DNA reads TGTGCCATCAGTGACGGCAATCAGCCCCAGCATTTT.

V and J are TRBV6-5 and TRBJ1-5, with D unresolved. CDR3 length: 13 amino acids. Germline V lookup: CDR1 MNHEY, CDR2 SVGAGI. V was trimmed by 5 bases and J by 3 bases, leaving 8 bases between them. This chain's CDR3 is CASSQDLNQPQHF. As DNA, the CDR3 is TGTGCCAGCAGTCAGGACCTCAATCAGCCCCAGCATTTT.